The present T cell receptor (beta chain) was sequenced within a study of blood T cell repertoires in COVID-19. Study-wide context: From the United States, Italy and Spain came samples of acute and convalescent COVID-19. PBMCs, B-cell-depleted T cells, or T cells provided the cDNA or gDNA that made up the material.

This CDR3 spans 18 amino acids. V lost 1 base, J lost 6 bases, and 10 bases stayed unmatched. Germline V gives CDR1 SGHTA, CDR2 FQGNSA. As originally analysed: Reference gene primer amplification gave nucleated cell count estimates. Assay used: immunoSEQ multiplex PCR; TCRdb lists only in-frame clones, some missing. That table is the source of V, J and clone size, and D and trimming were worked out from the DNA. This sample has about 370,000 clones, with 80% to 90% found just once. One Seattle source followed patients from active infection through their disease course. The genes are TRBV7-2 and TRBJ2-2; 11 positions match TRBD2. Material: peripheral blood. This TCR derives from a woman aged 30 to 39 with COVID-19, enrolled during active disease. As DNA, the CDR3 is TGTGCCAGCAGCTTAGTGGTACTAGCGGGAGTTCGGGCCGGGGAGCTGTTTTTT. Protein product: CASSLVVLAGVRAGELFF.